This T cell receptor (beta chain) is from a study of technical replicates of blood from a few donors. Repertoires were generated with immunoSEQ multiplex PCR, while TCRdb's copy carries only in-frame clones and drops some. The sample records under 95,000 clones, roughly 98% being singletons. The CDR3 runs to 13 residues. Between the trimmed V and J ends, which lost 8 bases and 0 bases, there was a span of 9 bases. The germline gives CDR1 LNHDA, CDR2 SQIVND (reference sequence). This TCR derives from a human donor in good health. V usage is TRBV19 and J usage is TRBJ2-3, with no clear D. The sequencing sample was made of T cells isolated from PBMCs. The CDR3 spells CASAGSSTDTQYF. The CDR3 DNA reads as TGTGCCAGTGCAGGCAGTAGCACAGATACGCAGTATTTT. The full variable domain, in which reference TRBV19 and TRBJ2-3 provide the parts outside the CDR3, is DGGITQSPKYLFRKEGQNVTLSCEQNLNHDAMYWYRQDPGQGLRLIYYSQIVNDFQKGDIAEGYSVSREKKESFPLTVTSAQKNPTAFYLCASAGSSTDTQYFGPGTRLTVL.